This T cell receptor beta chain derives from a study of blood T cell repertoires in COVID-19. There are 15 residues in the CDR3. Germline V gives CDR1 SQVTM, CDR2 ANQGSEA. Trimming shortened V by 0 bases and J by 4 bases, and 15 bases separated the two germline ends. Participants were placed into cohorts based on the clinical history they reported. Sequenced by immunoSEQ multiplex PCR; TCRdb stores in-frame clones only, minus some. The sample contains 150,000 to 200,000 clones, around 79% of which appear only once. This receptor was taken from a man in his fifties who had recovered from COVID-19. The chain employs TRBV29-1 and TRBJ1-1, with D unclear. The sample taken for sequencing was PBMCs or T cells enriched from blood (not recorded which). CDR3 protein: CSVEDPPGSLTEAFF. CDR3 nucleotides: TGCAGCGTTGAAGACCCCCCCGGGTCCCTCACTGAAGCTTTCTTT. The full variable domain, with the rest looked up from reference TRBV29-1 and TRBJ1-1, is SAVISQKPSRDICQRGTSLTIQCQVDSQVTMMFWYRQQPGQSLTLIATANQGSEATYESGFVIDKFPISRPNLTFSTLTVSNMSPEDSSIYLCSVEDPPGSLTEAFFGQGTRLTVV.